Below, 32 T cell receptor beta chains from the same sample are listed, as sequenced in a study of T cell responses to AZD1222 COVID-19 vaccine. Profiling relied on immunoSEQ multiplex PCR, and the TCRdb table lists in-frame clones only, not all of them. The repertoire has over 130,000 clones, 92% of them found once; the top ten carry roughly 5.1%. Sequenced here: peripheral blood, sampled on day 0 of AZD1222 vaccination. The origin of the receptors is an adult in good health.

The chain couples TRBV9 to TRBJ1-2; D gene ambiguous. The CDR3 sequence is 14 residues long. From germline, CDR1 is SGDLS and CDR2 YYNGEE. Trimming took off 5 bases at V and 3 bases at J, with 14 bases between the two ends. The CDR3 here is CASRREEGYYGYTF. The CDR3 DNA reads as TGTGCCAGCAGGAGGGAGGAAGGGTACTATGGCTACACCTTC.

This clone was recorded a few times. V usage is TRBV5-6 and J usage is TRBJ1-4, with TRBD1 matching 7 bases. The junction had 5 bases not matched to a gene; V was cut back by 4 bases and J by 2 bases. Per germline, CDR1 SGHDT and CDR2 YYEEEE. There are 15 residues in the CDR3. CDR3 amino acids: CASSETGETNEKLFF. CDR3 nucleotide sequence: TGTGCCAGCAGCGAAACAGGGGAGACTAATGAAAAACTGTTTTTT. Supplemented by reference TRBV5-6 and TRBJ1-4, the full variable domain reads DAGVTQSPTHLIKTRGQQVTLRCSPKSGHDTVSWYQQALGQGPQFIFQYYEEEERQRGNFPDRFSGHQFPNYSSELNVNALLLGDSALYLCASSETGETNEKLFFGSGTQLSVL.

CDR3 sequence: CASSRTGTGPVEAFF. For the CDR3, the DNA is TGTGCCAGCAGCAGAACCGGGACAGGCCCTGTTGAAGCTTTCTTT. This chain uses TRBV9 with TRBJ1-1; the match to TRBD1 covers 8 bases. After removal of 4 bases from V and 7 bases from J, the junction contained 12 bases not matched to a gene. Per the germline V gene, CDR1 is SGDLS and CDR2 is YYNGEE. This CDR3 is built from 15 residues.

The chain combines TRBV13 with TRBJ2-3; weak D call: TRBD2 (5 bases). The CDR3 length is 17 residues. Germline CDR1 PRHDT, CDR2 FYEKMQ (reference sequence). V was shortened by 2 bases and J by 2 bases, with 17 bases between the two germline ends. This CDR3 reads CASSLRGVIALTDTQYF. In DNA form, the CDR3 reads TGTGCCAGCAGCTTACGCGGTGTCATAGCGCTCACAGATACGCAGTATTTT.

The chain links TRBV19 to TRBJ1-4; D not certain. This CDR3 is 14 amino acids long. Per the germline V gene, CDR1 is LNHDA and CDR2 is SQIVND (reference sequence). The V gene lost 7 bases and the J gene lost 7 bases, with 16 bases spanning the gap. CDR3 nucleotide sequence: TGTGCCAGTACCCCTCCGCGGGGAGGTGAAAAACTGTTTTTT. Translating it yields CASTPPRGGEKLFF.

V gene TRBV19 combines with J gene TRBJ2-1; D gene unclear. CDR1 is LNHDA and CDR2 is SQIVND in the germline V gene (reference sequence). V was trimmed by 0 bases and J by 2 bases, leaving 14 bases between them. This CDR3 comprises 17 residues. The chain's CDR3 is CASSIDSGYLPYNEQFF. CDR3 sequence (DNA): TGTGCCAGTAGTATAGATTCGGGCTACCTACCCTACAATGAGCAGTTCTTC.

This chain joins TRBV5-1 and TRBJ1-4, with 10 nucleotides matching TRBD1. The CDR3 has 14 residues. Germline CDR1 SGHRS, CDR2 YFSETQ. V gave up 4 bases and J gave up 6 bases; unmatched junction bases: 3. The CDR3 nucleotides are TGCGCCAGCAGCGGGACAGGGGAGGATGAAAAACTGTTTTTT. Translation: CASSGTGEDEKLFF.

The chain joins TRBV5-1 to TRBJ2-2; tentative D call: TRBD1 (5 bases). This CDR3 comprises 14 residues. The ends were cut back, 6 bases at V and 0 bases at J, with 9 bases in the middle. Germline V CDR1 and CDR2: SGHRS, YFSETQ. The CDR3 spells CASTWGANTGELFF. Here the CDR3 DNA reads TGCGCCAGCACCTGGGGCGCGAACACCGGGGAGCTGTTTTTT. Looking up the rest from reference TRBV5-1 and TRBJ2-2 gives the full variable domain: KAGVTQTPRYLIKTRGQQVTLSCSPISGHRSVSWYQQTPGQGLQFLFEYFSETQRNKGNFPGRFSGRQFSNSRSEMNVSTLELGDSALYLCASTWGANTGELFFGEGSRLTVL.

This rearrangement joins TRBV15 to TRBJ2-7; D gene uncertain. The CDR3 totals 14 residues. V shed 0 bases and J shed 2 bases, with 8 bases lying between them. Germline CDR1 is LNHNV and CDR2 is YYDKDF (reference sequence). The CDR3, as DNA: TGTGCCACCAGCAGAGATCGCGGTCCCTACGAGCAGTACTTC. Translating it yields CATSRDRGPYEQYF.

The chain combines TRBV27 with TRBJ1-2; D is possibly TRBD1 (5 bases). V was trimmed by 3 bases and J by 4 bases, leaving 15 bases between them. CDR1 is MNHEY, CDR2 SMNVEV, per germline (reference sequence). The CDR3 is 15 amino acids. CDR3 residues: CASSFGSGTAYGYTF. The CDR3 DNA reads TGTGCCAGCAGTTTCGGATCCGGGACGGCCTATGGCTACACCTTC.

The chain recombines TRBV6-5 with TRBJ2-7; tentative D call: TRBD2 (6 bases). Trimming removed 2 bases at V and 2 bases at J, with 10 bases between. This CDR3 spans 14 amino acids. Germline V gene sequence: CDR1 MNHEY, CDR2 SVGAGI. The CDR3 here is CASSYKEGPYEQYF. CDR3 sequence (DNA): TGTGCCAGCAGTTACAAGGAGGGGCCCTACGAGCAGTACTTC.

The chain couples TRBV28 to TRBJ1-5; 8 bases map to TRBD1. Germline values: CDR1 MDHEN, CDR2 SYDVKM. V was clipped by 5 bases and J by 0 bases; unmatched bases: 12. The CDR3 consists of 18 residues. This chain's CDR3 is CASSGDRRWVDSNQPQHF. Here the CDR3 DNA reads TGTGCCAGCAGTGGGGACAGGAGATGGGTCGATAGCAATCAGCCCCAGCATTTT.

The DNA of the CDR3 is TGTGCCAGCAGTGACCAGGGGGACATTCAGTACTTC. Amino acids: CASSDQGDIQYF. This chain uses TRBV28 with TRBJ2-4; the match to TRBD1 covers 7 bases. CDR3 length: 12 amino acids. The V gene end was trimmed by 5 bases and the J gene end by 8 bases; junction bases not matched to a gene: 3. Germline V gene lookup returns CDR1 MDHEN and CDR2 SYDVKM. Together with reference TRBV28 and TRBJ2-4, the CDR3 gives the full variable domain: DVKVTQSSRYLVKRTGEKVFLECVQDMDHENMFWYRQDPGLGLRLIYFSYDVKMKEKGDIPEGYSVSREKKERFSLILESASTNQTSMYLCASSDQGDIQYFGAGTRLSVL.

This chain links TRBV18 with TRBJ2-3, with TRBD2 matching 9 bases. CDR1 KGHSH and CDR2 LQKENI come from the germline V gene. Trimming removed 2 bases from V and 0 bases from J; junction bases left unmatched: 9. This CDR3 spans 18 amino acids. CDR3 nucleotides: TGTGCCAGCTCACCATATATAAAGGCGGGAGGGAGCACAGATACGCAGTATTTT. Protein: CASSPYIKAGGSTDTQYF.

The sample holds one count of this clone. The V gene is TRBV2, the J gene TRBJ2-1; D ambiguous. From germline, CDR1 is SNHLY and CDR2 FYNNEI. The CDR3 is made up of 11 amino acids. Trimming removed 8 bases at V and 6 bases at J, with 8 bases between. The CDR3 DNA follows: TGTGCCAGCTGGGCTAGCAATGAGCAGTTCTTC. This encodes CASWASNEQFF.

This chain joins TRBV7-8 and TRBJ2-6; D not certain. V lost 5 bases and J 0 bases, leaving 14 bases between the germline ends. Germline values: CDR1 SGHVS, CDR2 FQNEAQ. The CDR3 contains 17 residues. The CDR3 bases are TGTGCCAGCAGCCCGATTTTGGTACACTCTGGGGCCAACGTCCTGACTTTC. It codes for CASSPILVHSGANVLTF. Filled out from reference TRBV7-8 and TRBJ2-6, the complete variable domain reads GAGVSQSPRYKVAKRGQDVALRCDPISGHVSLFWYQQALGQGPEFLTYFQNEAQLDKSGLPSDRFFAERPEGSVSTLKIQRTQQEDSAVYLCASSPILVHSGANVLTFGAGSRLTVL.

This chain joins TRBV28 and TRBJ1-4, with D maybe TRBD1 (6 bases). This CDR3 comprises 14 residues. Trimming cost V 4 bases and J 8 bases, with 14 bases left between them. The germline CDR1 and CDR2 sequences are MDHEN and SYDVKM. For the CDR3, the DNA is TGTGCCAGCAGTTGGGGGGGGGCGGAAGAAAAACTGTTTTTT. Translated: CASSWGGAEEKLFF. The whole variable domain, filled in from reference TRBV28 and TRBJ1-4, reads DVKVTQSSRYLVKRTGEKVFLECVQDMDHENMFWYRQDPGLGLRLIYFSYDVKMKEKGDIPEGYSVSREKKERFSLILESASTNQTSMYLCASSWGGAEEKLFFGSGTQLSVL.

The chain recombines TRBV5-1 with TRBJ1-1; weak D call: TRBD1 (5 bases). Trimming took off 5 bases at V and 4 bases at J, with 21 bases between the two ends. The CDR3 extends over 16 amino acids. The germline V gene encodes CDR1 SGHRS and CDR2 YFSETQ. CDR3 bases: TGCGCCAGCAGTTTAGGGGTTTTACAAAGGAGCACTGAAGCTTTCTTT. Translated, it gives CASSLGVLQRSTEAFF.

V gene TRBV11-2 combines with J gene TRBJ1-4; 8 bases map to TRBD1. Losses at the gene ends were 3 bases for V and 5 bases for J; bases not matched to a gene: 14. The CDR3 contains 18 residues. Germline-derived CDR1 and CDR2 are SGHAT and FQNNGV. This chain's CDR3 is CASSFSGTGAGPNEKLFF. The CDR3 nucleotides are TGTGCCAGCAGCTTCTCTGGGACAGGAGCGGGGCCAAATGAAAAACTGTTTTTT.

The J gene is TRBJ2-1, the V gene TRBV4-1; 7 bases agree with TRBD1. The CDR3 is 15 residues long. The germline V gene encodes CDR1 MGHRA and CDR2 YSYEKL. V lost 5 bases and J lost 5; bases outside the gene matches: 9. CDR3 nucleotides: TGCGCCAGCAGCGAAGGACAGGTGAACAACAATGAGCAGTTCTTC. It is translated as CASSEGQVNNNEQFF.

The table lists this clone with a count of one. The chain links TRBV27 to TRBJ2-1; D is uncertain. Per germline, CDR1 MNHEY and CDR2 SMNVEV (reference sequence). The CDR3 is 14 residues long. Trimming left V 5 bases short and J 5 bases short, with 13 bases between. The CDR3 nucleotides read TGTGCCAGCAGTAACGGACCACGAAACAATGAGCAGTTCTTC. This encodes CASSNGPRNNEQFF.

V usage is TRBV9 and J usage is TRBJ2-1, with 7 nucleotides matching TRBD2. The CDR3 consists of 15 residues. CDR1 and CDR2 (germline): SGDLS, YYNGEE. The ends lost 0 bases at V and 3 bases at J; junction bases unmatched: 3. The CDR3 DNA reads TGTGCCAGCAGCGTAGCATCTAGCGGCTACAATGAGCAGTTCTTC. Its translation is CASSVASSGYNEQFF.

The J gene is TRBJ2-2, the V gene TRBV19; D is perhaps TRBD2 (6 bases). The CDR3 is 15 residues long. CDR1 is LNHDA, CDR2 SQIVND, per germline (reference sequence). Trimming left V 3 bases short and J 4 bases short, with 12 bases between. CDR3 amino acids: CASSMEGRGTGELFF. CDR3 in DNA: TGTGCCAGTAGTATGGAGGGCCGTGGCACCGGGGAGCTGTTTTTT.

This clone has more than one count but fewer than ten. The chain combines TRBV7-9 with TRBJ1-1, with D unresolved. The CDR3 covers 15 residues. Trimming removed 5 bases at V and 1 base at J, with 14 bases between. Germline CDR1 reads SEHNR; CDR2 reads FQNEAQ (reference sequence). CDR3 DNA sequence: TGTGCCAGCAGCAGATCGTTCGGGAAGAACACTGAAGCTTTCTTT. This sequence encodes CASSRSFGKNTEAFF.

The genes are TRBV6-1 and TRBJ2-6; D remains ambiguous. From germline, CDR1 is MNHNS and CDR2 SASEGT. CDR3 length: 17 amino acids. The V end lost 1 base, the J end lost 0 bases, and 10 bases lay between the germline ends. CDR3 amino acids: CASSEETSFSGANVLTF. The DNA of the CDR3 is TGTGCCAGCAGTGAAGAAACTTCCTTCTCTGGGGCCAACGTCCTGACTTTC.

The chain is built from TRBV5-1 and TRBJ2-1, with 9 bases fitting TRBD1. Germline trimming cut 3 bases from V and 4 bases from J; bases unmatched to any gene: 5. The germline CDR1 and CDR2 sequences are SGHRS and YFSETQ. CDR3 length equals 15 residues. In DNA, the CDR3 is TGCGCCAGCAGCTCCGGGACAGGGAGGTACAATGAGCAGTTCTTC. It codes for CASSSGTGRYNEQFF.

The CDR3 spells CASGHRDVVQPQHF. CDR3 in DNA: TGTGCCAGTGGGCACAGGGACGTGGTCCAGCCCCAGCATTTT. The chain is built from TRBV19 and TRBJ1-5, with D possibly being TRBD1 (6 bases). The V end lost 8 bases, the J end lost 7 bases, and 18 bases lay between the germline ends. The germline V gene has CDR1 LNHDA and CDR2 SQIVND (reference sequence). CDR3 size: 14 residues. The variable domain in full, completed from reference TRBV19 and TRBJ1-5, reads DGGITQSPKYLFRKEGQNVTLSCEQNLNHDAMYWYRQDPGQGLRLIYYSQIVNDFQKGDIAEGYSVSREKKESFPLTVTSAQKNPTAFYLCASGHRDVVQPQHFGDGTRLSIL.

The chain carries TRBV27 and TRBJ2-5; D uncertain. Trimming left V 5 bases short and J 5 bases short, with 15 bases between. This CDR3 is 14 amino acids long. The germline V gene encodes CDR1 MNHEY and CDR2 SMNVEV (reference sequence). This chain's CDR3 is CASSPYDTTETQYF. The CDR3 DNA sequence: TGTGCCAGCAGTCCCTATGACACGACGGAGACCCAGTACTTC.

V gene TRBV7-9 combines with J gene TRBJ1-4; the D gene is possibly TRBD1 (6 bases). Germline V gives CDR1 SEHNR, CDR2 FQNEAQ (reference sequence). This CDR3 region has 13 residues. The V end was cut by 6 bases, the J end by 3 bases, with 8 bases between. CDR3 amino acids: CASRRGANEKLFF. In nucleotides, the CDR3 is TGTGCCAGCAGGAGGGGGGCTAATGAAAAACTGTTTTTT. Based on the CDR3 plus reference TRBV7-9 and TRBJ1-4, the full variable domain is DTGVSQNPRHKITKRGQNVTFRCDPISEHNRLYWYRQTLGQGPEFLTYFQNEAQLEKSRLLSDRFSAERPKGSFSTLEIQRTEQGDSAMYLCASRRGANEKLFFGSGTQLSVL.

This chain joins TRBV12-3 or TRBV12-4 and TRBJ2-1; D is unclear. Between the trimmed V and J ends, which lost 3 bases and 6 bases, there was a span of 9 bases. The CDR3 runs to 13 residues. The CDR3 sequence: CASSFLGFNEQFF. CDR3 coding DNA: TGTGCCAGCAGTTTCTTGGGATTCAATGAGCAGTTCTTC.

The chain combines TRBV28 with TRBJ1-1; 7 bases line up with TRBD1. Germline assignment: CDR1 MDHEN and CDR2 SYDVKM. V shed 5 bases, J shed 7 bases, and the junction held 10 bases outside the gene matches. The CDR3 spans 14 residues. The CDR3: CASSVLTGLFEAFF. The CDR3 coding sequence is TGTGCCAGCAGTGTGTTGACAGGGCTTTTTGAAGCTTTCTTT.

V usage is TRBV19 and J usage is TRBJ2-7, with a tentative D call TRBD1 (5 bases). This CDR3 is built from 14 residues. The V end was cut by 2 bases, the J end by 5 bases, with 13 bases between. Germline values: CDR1 LNHDA, CDR2 SQIVND (reference sequence). CDR3 loop: CASSIQGRFDEQYF. CDR3 DNA sequence: TGTGCCAGTAGTATACAGGGAAGGTTCGACGAGCAGTACTTC.